Following are 9 T cell receptor beta chains from one sample sequenced in a study of Ad26.COV2.S vaccination and SARS-CoV-2 variants. The data were produced by immunoSEQ multiplex PCR, yet TCRdb's version contains in-frame clones alone and is incomplete. Here the sample spans a few hundred thousand clones, roughly 90% being singletons. The treatment denotes: 15 to 20 received Ad26.COV2.S at low or high dose, single or two shots; several received placebo; per-sample allocation not given. Samples came from day 63 after the first vaccine or placebo injection. The source material was peripheral blood, sampled in a trial of Ad26.COV2.S vaccine versus placebo. These receptors came from a person between 18 and 60 years old who received the Ad26.COV2.S COVID-19 vaccine or a placebo.

The V and J genes are TRBV5-1 and TRBJ2-7; 9 bases are a match to TRBD1. Unmatched junction bases numbered 5, after V lost 3 bases and J lost 4 bases. CDR1 SGHRS and CDR2 YFSETQ come from the germline V gene. The CDR3 contains 14 residues. The chain's CDR3 is CASSSGTGWYEQYF. The DNA for the CDR3 is TGCGCCAGCAGCTCCGGGACAGGGTGGTACGAGCAGTACTTC. Together with reference TRBV5-1 and TRBJ2-7, the CDR3 gives the full variable domain: KAGVTQTPRYLIKTRGQQVTLSCSPISGHRSVSWYQQTPGQGLQFLFEYFSETQRNKGNFPGRFSGRQFSNSRSEMNVSTLELGDSALYLCASSSGTGWYEQYFGPGTRLTVT.

The rearrangement links TRBV9 to TRBJ2-2, with TRBD2 matching over 14 bases. This CDR3 contains 19 residues. J was trimmed by 1 base and V by 2 bases; bases with no gene match: 7. In germline, CDR1 is SGDLS, CDR2 YYNGEE. CDR3 sequence reads: CASSVHGLAGGLNTGELFF. CDR3 in DNA: TGTGCCAGCAGCGTCCACGGACTAGCGGGGGGCCTGAACACCGGGGAGCTGTTTTTT. Based on the CDR3 plus reference TRBV9 and TRBJ2-2, the full variable domain is DSGVTQTPKHLITATGQRVTLRCSPRSGDLSVYWYQQSLDQGLQFLIQYYNGEERAKGNILERFSAQQFPDLHSELNLSSLELGDSALYFCASSVHGLAGGLNTGELFFGEGSRLTVL.

The V call is TRBV28, the J call TRBJ1-1, with D maybe TRBD1 (6 bases). The germline V gene encodes CDR1 MDHEN and CDR2 SYDVKM. The CDR3 covers 15 residues. V was cut by 4 bases and J by 1 base, with 13 bases left in between. The CDR3 loop reads CASSSPSTGNTEAFF. DNA for the CDR3: TGTGCCAGCAGTTCCCCCTCGACAGGGAACACTGAAGCTTTCTTT.

The genes are TRBV6-2 or TRBV6-3 and TRBJ2-1; no clear D. With 4 bases removed from V and 9 bases from J, the gap between germline ends came to 7 bases. The CDR3 is 11 amino acids. CDR1 and CDR2 (germline): MNHEY, SVGEGT. CDR3 in DNA: TGTGCCAGCAGTTTGGCCTTTGAGCAGTTCTTC. This encodes CASSLAFEQFF.

The chain employs TRBV29-1 and TRBJ2-1; TRBD2 aligns across 12 bases. V shed 3 bases and J 6 bases; nucleotides not matched to a gene: 9. Germline values: CDR1 SQVTM, CDR2 ANQGSEA. This CDR3 contains 16 residues. This CDR3 is CSVDPRLAGGGNEQFF. The CDR3 bases are TGCAGCGTTGACCCTAGGCTAGCGGGGGGGGGCAATGAGCAGTTCTTC.

This sequence joins TRBV7-2 and TRBJ2-7; D remains ambiguous. Per the germline V gene, CDR1 is SGHTA and CDR2 is FQGNSA. CDR3 length: 12 residues. The V end was cut by 5 bases, the J end by 0 bases, with 5 bases between. The CDR3 region has the DNA TGTGCCAGCAGCCTGATCTCCTACGAGCAGTACTTC. It codes for CASSLISYEQYF.

The genes are TRBV6-6 and TRBJ1-6; 7 bases are shared with TRBD1. The CDR3 spans 16 residues. The J segment lost 7 bases and the V segment lost 0 bases, leaving 6 bases of the junction unmatched. The germline V gene encodes CDR1 MNHNY and CDR2 SVGAGI (reference sequence). CDR3: CASSYSAAGGNSPLHF. In nucleotides, the CDR3 is TGTGCCAGCAGTTACTCCGCGGCAGGGGGAAATTCACCCCTCCACTTT.

This sequence joins TRBV9 and TRBJ1-2; 7 bases align to TRBD1. CDR3 length equals 15 residues. The trim removed 4 bases at V and 8 bases at J, leaving 14 bases unmatched. Germline V gene lookup returns CDR1 SGDLS and CDR2 YYNGEE. Written as DNA, the CDR3 is TGTGCCAGCAGCACATACACAGGGGCCGGGGGCGGCTACACCTTC. It encodes CASSTYTGAGGGYTF.

The chain has TRBV2 and TRBJ2-3; 7 bases align to TRBD2. V lost 8 bases to trimming and J lost 5 bases; unmatched junction nucleotides: 4. The CDR3 extends over 12 amino acids. Germline V lookup: CDR1 SNHLY, CDR2 FYNNEI. This CDR3 is CASLAGGDTQYF. The CDR3 nucleotides are TGTGCCAGCTTAGCGGGCGGAGATACGCAGTATTTT.